A selection of T cell receptor beta chains follows, all from one sample in a study of blood T cell repertoires in COVID-19. Data came from immunoSEQ multiplex PCR; TCRdb stores just in-frame clones and leaves some out. The sample carries around 290,000 clones, roughly 89% recorded once. Material for sequencing was peripheral blood. The receptors originated from a man between 35 and 55 years old with acute or convalescent COVID-19. Both conserved end residues are part of each CDR3. D genes are given only for firm matches. Rows give clone size only sometimes, using once, few, many, or a class for an expanded clone.

D,length,size,J,V,CDR3,DNA
TRBD1,14,.,TRBJ1-1,TRBV19,CASTRQGYGGEAFF,TGTGCCAGTACCCGACAGGGGTATGGGGGTGAAGCTTTCTTT
.,9,.,TRBJ1-5,TRBV20-1,CSAGAPQHF,TGCAGTGCGGGCGCGCCCCAGCATTTT
TRBD1,15,few,TRBJ1-6,TRBV5-1,CASSLGDRASQALHF,TGCGCCAGCAGCTTGGGTGACAGGGCCTCTCAAGCCCTCCACTTT
TRBD2,15,.,TRBJ2-3,TRBV2,CASSGPGGGADTQYF,TGTGCCAGCAGTGGTCCGGGGGGTGGGGCAGATACGCAGTATTTT
TRBD1,15,.,TRBJ1-5,TRBV12-5,CASGNRGEGNQPQHF,TGTGCTAGTGGAAACAGGGGGGAGGGCAATCAGCCCCAGCATTTT
.,14,.,TRBJ1-2,TRBV5-7,CASSLDRGNYGYTF,TGTGCCAGCAGCTTGGACCGAGGAAACTATGGCTACACCTTC
.,15,.,TRBJ1-1,TRBV3-1/TRBV3-2,CASSQGEGMNTEAFF,TGTGCCAGCAGCCAAGGAGAGGGCATGAACACTGAAGCTTTCTTT
.,13,.,TRBJ1-5,TRBV6-6,CASRVQGNQPQHF,TGTGCCAGCAGGGTACAGGGAAATCAGCCCCAGCATTTT
.,13,.,TRBJ1-1,TRBV11-3,CASSLEAGAEAFF,TGTGCCAGCAGCTTAGAGGCCGGGGCTGAAGCTTTCTTT
TRBD1,15,.,TRBJ1-1,TRBV5-6,CASSLNLGQGSEAFF,TGTGCCAGCAGCTTGAATTTGGGACAGGGGTCTGAAGCTTTCTTT
.,13,.,TRBJ2-7,TRBV5-1,CASSGESGYEQYF,TGCGCCAGCAGCGGGGAGTCGGGCTACGAGCAGTACTTC
TRBD1,16,.,TRBJ2-7,TRBV7-8,CASSPLHRGRSYEQYF,TGTGCCAGCAGCCCCCTCCACAGGGGGCGGTCCTACGAGCAGTACTTC
TRBD1,12,.,TRBJ1-1,TRBV28,CASSTPGTVAFF,TGTGCCAGCAGTACCCCCGGGACAGTAGCTTTCTTT
TRBD1,15,few,TRBJ1-3,TRBV6-5,CASSYGTGAGNTIYF,TGTGCCAGCAGTTACGGGACAGGGGCTGGAAACACCATATATTTT
TRBD2,18,.,TRBJ2-1,TRBV3-1/TRBV3-2,CASSSPYGTSGGHNEQFF,TGTGCCAGCAGCTCTCCATACGGGACTAGCGGGGGGCACAATGAGCAGTTCTTC
TRBD1,17,.,TRBJ2-2,TRBV11-2,CASSLSPRTGGTGELFF,TGTGCCAGCAGCTTATCGCCACGGACAGGTGGTACCGGGGAGCTGTTTTTT
TRBD2,16,.,TRBJ2-2,TRBV3-1/TRBV3-2,CASSQHGTRGTGELFF,TGTGCCAGCAGCCAACATGGGACTAGAGGCACCGGGGAGCTGTTTTTT
.,14,.,TRBJ1-1,TRBV6-5,CASSYSRGDTEAFF,TGTGCCAGCAGTTACTCGCGGGGGGACACTGAAGCTTTCTTT